The clone carrying this T cell receptor (beta chain) was picked up a small number of times. The target antigen is unknown. The entirety of the isolated RNA underwent reverse transcription, so expressed TCRB transcripts were sequenced. Some clones are missing from TCRdb's copy, which holds only in-frame ones; the method was immunoSEQ multiplex PCR. There are about 150,000 clones in the sample; about 9.3% occur only once, and more than 0.45% lies in the top ten. This CDR3 spans 14 amino acids. V dropped 6 bases and J dropped 4 bases, with 13 bases sitting between them. From germline, CDR1 is LNHDA and CDR2 SQIVND (reference sequence). The source of the sample is a study of beta chain features in type 1 diabetes. Study-level background: Age, gender and cell yields were similar between patients and healthy donors. Taken together, all samples contributed around 100,000,000 examined sorted cells. Whole-study results and caveats: Patients and controls would share equally any PCR tilt toward shorter templates. In every one of the four CD4+ subsets, TCRB CDR3s were moderately but significantly shorter in Type 1 diabetes patients.

Purity exceeded 95% in all sorted populations. This receptor was identified in a young man with type 1 diabetes. The genes are TRBV19 and TRBJ1-5; D possibly corresponds to TRBD1 (5 bases). Sequencing used central memory CD4+ T cells from blood. The CDR3 spells CASRSTATNQPQHF. The CDR3 coding sequence is TGTGCCAGTAGATCGACAGCTACGAATCAGCCCCAGCATTTT. The variable domain in full, with the rest retrieved from reference TRBV19 and TRBJ1-5, is DGGITQSPKYLFRKEGQNVTLSCEQNLNHDAMYWYRQDPGQGLRLIYYSQIVNDFQKGDIAEGYSVSREKKESFPLTVTSAQKNPTAFYLCASRSTATNQPQHFGDGTRLSIL.